This record concerns one T cell receptor (beta chain) sequence. The junction shows a germline mismatch at one end, possibly a read error. The sample comes from a study of response to subunit inactivated influenza vaccine. TCRdb ran MiXCR on the RT-PCR reads and lists one entry per CDR3 protein. The sample shows approximately 530,000 distinct CDR3 sequences, around 8% of them seen only once. The TCR sequence derives from a man aged 45 to 75 who received an inactivated influenza vaccine. The sample here was PBMCs from blood, taken about 24 months after vaccination.

This CDR3 is CASSQALRDTEAFF. Here the CDR3 DNA reads TGTGCCAGCAGCCAAGCCCTTAGGGACACCGAAGCTTTCTTT. The chain is built from TRBV4-2 and TRBJ1-1, with TRBD1 as a possible D gene (6 bases). The CDR3 spans 14 residues. CDR1 is LGHNA and CDR2 is YNFKEQ in the germline V gene.